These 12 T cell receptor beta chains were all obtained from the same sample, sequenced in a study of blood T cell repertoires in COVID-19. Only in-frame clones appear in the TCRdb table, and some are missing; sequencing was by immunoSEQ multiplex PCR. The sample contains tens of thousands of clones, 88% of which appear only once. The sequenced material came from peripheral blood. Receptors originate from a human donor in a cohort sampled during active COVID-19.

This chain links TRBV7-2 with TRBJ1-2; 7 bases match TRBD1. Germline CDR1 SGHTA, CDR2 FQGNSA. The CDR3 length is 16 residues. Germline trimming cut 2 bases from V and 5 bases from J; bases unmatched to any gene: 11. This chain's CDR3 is CASSLWGQGVTYGYTF. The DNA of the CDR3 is TGTGCCAGCAGCTTATGGGGCCAGGGGGTTACGTATGGCTACACCTTC.

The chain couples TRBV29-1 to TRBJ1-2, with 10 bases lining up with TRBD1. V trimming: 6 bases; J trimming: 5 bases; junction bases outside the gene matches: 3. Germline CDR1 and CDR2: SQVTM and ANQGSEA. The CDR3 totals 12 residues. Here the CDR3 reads CSVGDRGYGYTF. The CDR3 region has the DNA TGCAGCGTAGGGGACAGGGGATATGGCTACACCTTC.

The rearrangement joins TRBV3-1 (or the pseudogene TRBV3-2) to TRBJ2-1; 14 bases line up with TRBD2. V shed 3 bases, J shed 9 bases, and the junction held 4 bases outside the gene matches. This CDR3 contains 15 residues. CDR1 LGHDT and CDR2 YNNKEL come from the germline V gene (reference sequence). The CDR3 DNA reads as TGTGCCAGCAGCCAGACTAGCGGGAGGGGAATTGAGCAGTTCTTC. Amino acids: CASSQTSGRGIEQFF.

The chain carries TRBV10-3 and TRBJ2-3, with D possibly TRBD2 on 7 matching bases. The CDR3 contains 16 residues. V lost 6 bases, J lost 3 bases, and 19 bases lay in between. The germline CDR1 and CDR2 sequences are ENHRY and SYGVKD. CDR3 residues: CAIRSTSERGTDTQYF. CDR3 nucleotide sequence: TGTGCCATCAGGTCCACTAGCGAGAGGGGGACAGATACGCAGTATTTT.

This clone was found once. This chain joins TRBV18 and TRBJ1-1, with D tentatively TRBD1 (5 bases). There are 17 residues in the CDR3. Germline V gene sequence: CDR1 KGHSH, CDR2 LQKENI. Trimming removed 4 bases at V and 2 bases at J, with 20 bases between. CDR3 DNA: TGTGCCAGCTCACGTACTTCTATGGGGGGATCTAACACTGAAGCTTTCTTT. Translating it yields CASSRTSMGGSNTEAFF.

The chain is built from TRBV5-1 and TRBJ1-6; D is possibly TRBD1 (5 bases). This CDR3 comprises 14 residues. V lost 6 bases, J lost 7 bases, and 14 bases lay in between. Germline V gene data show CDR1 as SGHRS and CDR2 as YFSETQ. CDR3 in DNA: TGCGCCAGCATTTTACGACAGCGAAATTCACCCCTCCACTTT. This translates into CASILRQRNSPLHF.

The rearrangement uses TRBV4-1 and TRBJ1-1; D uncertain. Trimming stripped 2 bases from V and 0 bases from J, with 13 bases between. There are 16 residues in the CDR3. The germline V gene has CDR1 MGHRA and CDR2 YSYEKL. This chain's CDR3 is CASSQYNNGVNTEAFF. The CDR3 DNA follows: TGCGCCAGCAGCCAATATAATAACGGAGTGAACACTGAAGCTTTCTTT.

Here the CDR3 DNA reads TGTGCCAGCAGTTACGGACTAGCACGTTACGAGCAGTACTTC. This gives the protein CASSYGLARYEQYF. This chain links TRBV6-5 with TRBJ2-7, with 8 positions matching TRBD2. The V and J ends lost 2 bases and 4 bases, in that order; junction bases with no gene match: 4. This CDR3 comprises 14 residues. From germline, CDR1 is MNHEY and CDR2 SVGAGI.

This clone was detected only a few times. CDR3 in amino acids: CASSRQGLSYEQYF. The CDR3 DNA reads as TGTGCCAGCAGTCGACAGGGTTTGTCCTACGAGCAGTACTTC. The chain recombines TRBV6-5 with TRBJ2-7; the match to TRBD1 covers 7 bases. In germline, CDR1 is MNHEY, CDR2 SVGAGI. This CDR3 spans 14 amino acids. Trimming at V came to 5 bases and at J to 1 base, leaving 5 bases not matched to a gene.

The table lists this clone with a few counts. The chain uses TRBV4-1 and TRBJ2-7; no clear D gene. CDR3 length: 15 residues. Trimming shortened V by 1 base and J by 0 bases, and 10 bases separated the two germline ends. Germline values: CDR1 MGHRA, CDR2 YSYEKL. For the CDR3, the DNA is TGCGCCAGCAGCCAAGGAGCCTATAGCTCCTACGAGCAGTACTTC. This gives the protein CASSQGAYSSYEQYF.

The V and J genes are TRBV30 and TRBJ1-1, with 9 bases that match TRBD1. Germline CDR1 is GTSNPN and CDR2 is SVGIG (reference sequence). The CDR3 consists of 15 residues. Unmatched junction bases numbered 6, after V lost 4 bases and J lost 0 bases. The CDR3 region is CAWMDRGNLNTEAFF. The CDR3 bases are TGTGCCTGGATGGACAGGGGCAACTTGAACACTGAAGCTTTCTTT.

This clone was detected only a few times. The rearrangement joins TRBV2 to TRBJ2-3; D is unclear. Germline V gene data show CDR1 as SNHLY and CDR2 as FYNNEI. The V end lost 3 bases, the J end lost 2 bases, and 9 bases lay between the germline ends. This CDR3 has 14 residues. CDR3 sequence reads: CASSELQYTDTQYF. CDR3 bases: TGTGCCAGCAGTGAGTTGCAGTACACAGATACGCAGTATTTT.